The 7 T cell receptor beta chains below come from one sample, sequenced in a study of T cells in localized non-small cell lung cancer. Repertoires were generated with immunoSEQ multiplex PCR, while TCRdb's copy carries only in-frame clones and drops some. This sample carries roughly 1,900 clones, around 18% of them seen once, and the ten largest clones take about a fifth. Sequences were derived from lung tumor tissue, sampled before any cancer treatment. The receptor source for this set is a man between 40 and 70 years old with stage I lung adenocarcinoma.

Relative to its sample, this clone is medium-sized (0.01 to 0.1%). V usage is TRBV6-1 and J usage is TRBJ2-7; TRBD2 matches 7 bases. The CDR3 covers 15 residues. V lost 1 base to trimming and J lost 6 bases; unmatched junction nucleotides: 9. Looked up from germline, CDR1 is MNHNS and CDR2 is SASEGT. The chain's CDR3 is CASSEERGGPSEQYF. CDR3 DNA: TGTGCCAGCAGTGAAGAAAGGGGAGGGCCAAGCGAGCAGTACTTC.

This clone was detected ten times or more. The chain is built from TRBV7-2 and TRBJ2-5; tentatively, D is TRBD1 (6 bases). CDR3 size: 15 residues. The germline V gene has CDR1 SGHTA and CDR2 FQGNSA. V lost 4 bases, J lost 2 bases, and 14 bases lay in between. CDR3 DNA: TGTGCCAGCAGCTCTACCCGGGACAATCAAGAGACCCAGTACTTC. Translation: CASSSTRDNQETQYF.

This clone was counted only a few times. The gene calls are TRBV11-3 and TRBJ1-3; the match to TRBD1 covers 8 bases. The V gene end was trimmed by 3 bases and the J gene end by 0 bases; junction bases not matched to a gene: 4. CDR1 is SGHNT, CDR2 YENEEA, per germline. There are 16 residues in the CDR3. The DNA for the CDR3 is TGTGCCAGCAGCTTGGGGACAGGTCTCTCTGGAAACACCATATATTTT. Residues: CASSLGTGLSGNTIYF.

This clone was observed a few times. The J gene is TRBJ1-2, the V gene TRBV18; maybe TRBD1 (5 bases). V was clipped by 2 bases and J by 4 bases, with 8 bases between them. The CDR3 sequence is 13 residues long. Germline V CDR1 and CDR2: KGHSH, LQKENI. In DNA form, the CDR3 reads TGTGCCAGCTCACCAGAGGGGAGCTATGGCTACACCTTC. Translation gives CASSPEGSYGYTF.

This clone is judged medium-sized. In DNA form, the CDR3 reads TGTGCCATCGGGGAAGGTTGGAATGAGCAGTTCTTC. Encoded protein: CAIGEGWNEQFF. V usage is TRBV6-8 and J usage is TRBJ2-1; tentatively, D is TRBD2 (5 bases). With 10 bases removed from V and 7 bases from J, the gap between germline ends came to 14 bases. The CDR3 spans 12 residues. CDR1 is MNHGY and CDR2 is SAAAGT in the germline V gene.

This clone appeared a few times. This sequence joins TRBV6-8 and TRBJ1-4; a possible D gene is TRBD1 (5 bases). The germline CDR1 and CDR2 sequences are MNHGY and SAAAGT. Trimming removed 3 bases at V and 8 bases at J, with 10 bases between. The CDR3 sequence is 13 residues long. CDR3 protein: CASSYGQREKLFF. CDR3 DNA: TGTGCCAGCAGTTATGGACAAAGGGAAAAACTGTTTTTT.

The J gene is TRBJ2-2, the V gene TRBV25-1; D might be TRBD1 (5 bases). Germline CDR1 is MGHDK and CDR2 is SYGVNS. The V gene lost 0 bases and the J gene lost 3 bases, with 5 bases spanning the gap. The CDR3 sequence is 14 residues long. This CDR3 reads CASSEYRDTGELFF. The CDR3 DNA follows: TGTGCCAGCAGTGAATACAGGGACACCGGGGAGCTGTTTTTT.